The clone carrying this T cell receptor (beta chain) was detected many times. Germline CDR1 and CDR2: SGHVS and FQNEAQ. This CDR3 contains 14 residues. V lost 2 bases, J lost 0 bases, and 7 bases lay in between. PBMCs stemmed from around 10 ml fresh peripheral blood. Amplification yielded TCR beta CDR3 regions, with RNA transcripts as the source. First-round RT-PCR targeting the TCR CDR3 was performed with the HTBI primer set. Each CDR3 protein is one row after TCRdb ran MiXCR on the multiplex PCR reads. Of hundreds of thousands of distinct CDR3 sequences listed, 14% to 15% are singletons. The record originates from a study of T cells in Graves' hyperthyroidism and ophthalmopathy.

This sequence originates from a man younger than 35 with Graves' ophthalmopathy. The rearrangement joins TRBV7-8 to TRBJ1-1, with D unclear. Material for sequencing was blood. Here the CDR3 DNA reads TGTGCCAGCAGCTTAACCGATTTGAACACTGAAGCTTTCTTT. Its translation is CASSLTDLNTEAFF.